The 2 T cell receptor beta chains below all came from one sample that was sequenced in a study of identical twins. TCRdb reanalysed the 5' RACE reads using MiXCR and keeps one entry per CDR3 protein. The data hold about 690,000 distinct CDR3 sequences, with around 6% observed a single time. Sequencing was carried out using naive T cells sorted from blood. All receptors come from a man aged 18 to 30 in good health.

This clonotype was observed at least ten times. The chain combines TRBV7-9 with TRBJ1-4; D is ambiguous. The germline gives CDR1 SEHNR, CDR2 FQNEAQ (reference sequence). Trimming pared 2 bases from V and 5 bases from J, leaving 12 bases between. This CDR3 has 15 amino acids. The CDR3 region is CASSLRSTVNEKLFF. The CDR3 DNA reads as TGTGCCAGCAGCTTAAGGTCAACAGTGAATGAAAAACTGTTTTTT.

There are many counts of this clonotype. This rearrangement joins TRBV10-3 to TRBJ2-2; 8 bases match TRBD1. This CDR3 region has 15 residues. The germline CDR1 and CDR2 sequences are ENHRY and SYGVKD. After removal of 0 bases from V and 10 bases from J, the junction contained 7 bases not matched to a gene. The chain's CDR3 is CAISESVRGRVELFF. DNA of the CDR3: TGTGCCATCAGTGAGTCGGTCAGGGGGCGCGTGGAGCTGTTTTTT.